Below are 14 T cell receptor beta chains sequenced from a single sample in a study of shared clonotypes between healthy human individuals. Method: immunoSEQ multiplex PCR; TCRdb's copy keeps in-frame clones and lacks some. The repertoire holds around 1,000,000 clones, 60% to 85% seen once, with roughly 0.83% in the top ten. Sequences were obtained from memory CD4+ T cells from PBMCs. Subset denoted: CD45RA-negative fraction. The receptors shown here come from a young man in good health. Some clones in this sample may be carry-over from other donors' samples.

This rearrangement joins TRBV15 to TRBJ1-4; a weak D match, TRBD1 (5 bases). The CDR3 has 14 residues. Trimming removed 3 bases from V and 8 bases from J, with 13 bases in between. Germline V CDR1 and CDR2: LNHNV, YYDKDF (reference sequence). CDR3 loop: CATSSAGVGEKLFF. CDR3 bases: TGTGCCACCAGCAGTGCGGGGGTCGGCGAAAAACTGTTTTTT.

There are a few counts of this clone. The chain couples TRBV9 to TRBJ1-1, with no clear D. The CDR3 consists of 13 residues. Germline CDR1 SGDLS, CDR2 YYNGEE. Trimming shortened V by 2 bases and J by 5 bases, and 10 bases separated the two germline ends. DNA of the CDR3: TGTGCCAGCAGCGTCATCGGAGTTACTGAAGCTTTCTTT. It yields the protein CASSVIGVTEAFF.

The chain has TRBV18 and TRBJ2-1, with 9 bases identical to TRBD2. The CDR3 loop spans 15 amino acids. The V segment lost 0 bases and the J segment 6 bases; nucleotides outside the gene matches: 3. Germline V lookup: CDR1 KGHSH, CDR2 LQKENI. Written as DNA, the CDR3 is TGTGCCAGCTCACCACCCGGGACTAGCTTCAATGAGCAGTTCTTC. The encoded protein is CASSPPGTSFNEQFF. Full variable domain (outside the CDR3, taken from reference TRBV18 and TRBJ2-1): NAGVMQNPRHLVRRRGQEARLRCSPMKGHSHVYWYRQLPEEGLKFMVYLQKENIIDESGMPKERFSAEFPKEGPSILRIQQVVRGDSAAYFCASSPPGTSFNEQFFGPGTRLTVL.

A word on this clone: The same CDR3 also results from other DNA sequences found in this sample. The chain links TRBV19 to TRBJ2-1, with D possibly being TRBD1 or TRBD2 (5 bases each). In germline, CDR1 is LNHDA, CDR2 SQIVND (reference sequence). The ends were cut back, 3 bases at V and 0 bases at J, with 12 bases in the middle. This CDR3 region has 16 residues. CDR3 nucleotides: TGTGCCAGTAGTATCTTTGGTGGGGGCTCCTACAATGAGCAGTTCTTC. Translating it yields CASSIFGGGSYNEQFF.

The chain recombines TRBV5-1 with TRBJ1-2; D not certain. The ends were cut back, 1 base at V and 4 bases at J, with 5 bases in the middle. This CDR3 has 12 residues. Germline V gene data show CDR1 as SGHRS and CDR2 as YFSETQ. DNA for the CDR3: TGCGCCAGCAGCTTGAACCTCTATGGCTACACCTTC. Its translation: CASSLNLYGYTF.

This chain uses TRBV18 with TRBJ1-2; D gene uncertain. Trimming pared 3 bases from V and 8 bases from J, leaving 7 bases between. This CDR3 is built from 11 residues. CDR1 KGHSH and CDR2 LQKENI come from the germline V gene. The CDR3 sequence: CASSPDTGYTF. The CDR3 DNA reads as TGTGCCAGCTCACCCGACACAGGCTACACCTTC.

This clone was seen at least ten times. V is TRBV2 and J is TRBJ1-4; TRBD1 matches at 9 bases. The germline V gene has CDR1 SNHLY and CDR2 FYNNEI. There are 15 residues in the CDR3. V trimming: 7 bases; J trimming: 8 bases; junction bases outside the gene matches: 11. CDR3 in DNA: TGTGCCAGCATCGAAGCGTGGGGACAGGGCGAAAAACTGTTTTTT. Encoded protein: CASIEAWGQGEKLFF.

The rearrangement links TRBV27 to TRBJ2-5; 9 nucleotides match TRBD1. V was clipped by 3 bases and J by 5 bases; unmatched bases: 7. The CDR3 extends over 15 amino acids. CDR1 is MNHEY, CDR2 SMNVEV, per germline (reference sequence). CDR3: CASSLGTGYRETQYF. The CDR3 bases are TGTGCCAGCAGTTTGGGGACAGGGTACCGGGAGACCCAGTACTTC.

The chain combines TRBV14 with TRBJ2-5; D is unclear. The CDR3 length is 13 residues. V was shortened by 1 base and J by 5 bases, with 8 bases between the two germline ends. CDR1 is SGHDN and CDR2 is FVKESK in the germline V gene. CDR3 residues: CASSQVGFETQYF. Written as DNA, the CDR3 is TGTGCCAGCAGCCAAGTAGGCTTTGAGACCCAGTACTTC.

J is TRBJ2-7 and V is TRBV27; D is tentatively TRBD1 or TRBD2 (6 bases each). The CDR3 sequence is 15 residues long. CDR1 is MNHEY and CDR2 is SMNVEV in the germline V gene (reference sequence). Between the trimmed V and J ends, which lost 6 bases and 1 base, there was a span of 16 bases. The CDR3 region is CASRGGLQGSYEQYF. CDR3 coding DNA: TGTGCCAGCAGAGGGGGGCTTCAGGGTTCCTACGAGCAGTACTTC.

This clone was detected only a few times. The rearrangement links TRBV5-6 to TRBJ2-7; 7 nucleotides match TRBD1. V lost 6 bases and J lost 5; bases outside the gene matches: 8. This CDR3 is built from 13 residues. Germline CDR1 and CDR2: SGHDT and YYEEEE. The CDR3 protein is CASTRGTVNEQYF. As DNA, the CDR3 is TGTGCCAGCACCCGTGGGACAGTGAACGAGCAGTACTTC.

V and J are TRBV6-1 and TRBJ1-1; a weak D match, TRBD1 (5 bases). Trimming left V 8 bases short and J 11 bases short, with 21 bases between. CDR1 is MNHNS, CDR2 SASEGT, per germline. The CDR3 contains 13 residues. Here the CDR3 DNA reads TGTGCCAGCCTTGATGGGGGGAAAGGTTGGGCTTTCTTT. Translating it yields CASLDGGKGWAFF.

Regarding this clone: An end of the junction differs from the germline gene, which may be a read error. The chain joins TRBV4-1 to TRBJ2-7; D gene unclear. There are 13 residues in the CDR3. The germline CDR1 and CDR2 sequences are MGHRA and YSYEKL. The CDR3 coding sequence is TGCGCCACAAGCCTCCAGGCTTCCTCCGAGCAGTACTTC. This sequence encodes CATSLQASSEQYF.

The genes are TRBV6-6 and TRBJ2-4, with a possible D match to TRBD2 (6 bases). The CDR3 totals 14 residues. The ends were cut back, 6 bases at V and 1 base at J, with 10 bases in the middle. Germline CDR1 reads MNHNY; CDR2 reads SVGAGI (reference sequence). The CDR3, as DNA: TGTGCCAGCAGACCGGGGGTGGCCAAAAACATTCAGTACTTC. Amino acids: CASRPGVAKNIQYF.